This is a list of T cell receptor beta chains from one sample in a study of blood T cells in healthy people across ages. Each CDR3 protein gets one entry after TCRdb re-called the 5' RACE reads with MiXCR. The sample lists about 800,000 distinct CDR3 sequences, around a quarter seen once, with under 4.5% in the top ten. Another study also made use of these data, one on T cells of mothers and their children.

Sequencing was carried out using blood. All receptors come from a boy aged 5-17 years in good health. The CDR3 runs from the conserved cysteine through the conserved F or W. A D gene is named only where the DNA matches it firmly. Only some rows state a clone size, as once, few, many or a class for expanded clones.

J gene: TRBJ2-7
clone size: NA
D gene: NA
V gene: TRBV10-3
CDR3 DNA: TGTGCCATCAGTGAGTCGATCGGCGAGCAGTACTTC
CDR3 protein: CAISESIGEQYF

J gene: TRBJ2-3
clone size: NA
D gene: TRBD2
V gene: TRBV6-5
CDR3 DNA: TGTGCCAGCAGTTACTCGAGTAGCGGCGGGAGGGCAGATACGCAGTATTTT
CDR3 protein: CASSYSSSGGRADTQYF

J gene: TRBJ1-2
clone size: few
D gene: TRBD1
V gene: TRBV6-6
CDR3 DNA: TGTGCCAGCAGTTACTCCCCCGACAGGGTTAATGGCTACACCTTC
CDR3 protein: CASSYSPDRVNGYTF

J gene: TRBJ2-3
clone size: NA
D gene: TRBD2
V gene: TRBV3-1
CDR3 DNA: TGTGCCAGCAGCCAACGACTAGCGGTGGGGACAGATACGCAGTATTTT
CDR3 protein: CASSQRLAVGTDTQYF

J gene: TRBJ2-4
clone size: many
D gene: TRBD2
V gene: TRBV7-2
CDR3 DNA: TGTGCCAGCAGCCGTAGCGGGGGGGCGGGCATTCAGTACTTC
CDR3 protein: CASSRSGGAGIQYF

J gene: TRBJ2-3
clone size: NA
D gene: NA
V gene: TRBV7-8
CDR3 DNA: TGTGCCAGCAGCTTGGAGGTGGTAGGCTTCACTCTTACGCAGTATTTT
CDR3 protein: CASSLEVVGFTLTQYF

J gene: TRBJ2-5
clone size: NA
D gene: TRBD1
V gene: TRBV24-1
CDR3 DNA: TGTGCCACCAGTGTCCTGGGACAGGGTCTCCAAGAGACCCAGTACTTC
CDR3 protein: CATSVLGQGLQETQYF

J gene: TRBJ1-2
clone size: NA
D gene: NA
V gene: TRBV24-1
CDR3 DNA: TGTGCCACCAGTGGAACAGGAACTAACTATGGCTACACCTTC
CDR3 protein: CATSGTGTNYGYTF

J gene: TRBJ2-1
clone size: NA
D gene: NA
V gene: TRBV29-1
CDR3 DNA: TGCAGCGTAAGTGACAGTCATTACAATGAGCAGTTCTTC
CDR3 protein: CSVSDSHYNEQFF

J gene: TRBJ2-7
clone size: few
D gene: TRBD2
V gene: TRBV12-3/TRBV12-4
CDR3 DNA: TGTGCCAGCAGTCAAGGGACTAGCGGGAACTACGAGCAGTACTTC
CDR3 protein: CASSQGTSGNYEQYF

J gene: TRBJ2-2
clone size: few
D gene: NA
V gene: TRBV13
CDR3 DNA: TGTGCCAGCAGCTTAGGCGGAGCTTTTCGGACCGGGGAGCTGTTTTTT
CDR3 protein: CASSLGGAFRTGELFF

J gene: TRBJ2-7
clone size: few
D gene: NA
V gene: TRBV5-1
CDR3 DNA: TGCGCCAGCAGCGCGGACGGAACACCCTACGAGCAGTACTTC
CDR3 protein: CASSADGTPYEQYF

J gene: TRBJ2-2
clone size: NA
D gene: TRBD1
V gene: TRBV7-9
CDR3 DNA: TGTGCCAGCCCAAGACAGGGGTATGCCGGGGAGCTGGTTTTT
CDR3 protein: CASPRQGYAGELVF

J gene: TRBJ2-3
clone size: NA
D gene: NA
V gene: TRBV12-3/TRBV12-4
CDR3 DNA: TGTGCCAGCAGTTTAATGGGGGTAGCGGCTCACGCAGATACGCAGTATTTT
CDR3 protein: CASSLMGVAAHADTQYF

J gene: TRBJ1-3
clone size: many
D gene: NA
V gene: TRBV7-9
CDR3 DNA: TGTGCCAGCAGCCCTCTTTGGGGGTCCGGAAACACCATATATTTT
CDR3 protein: CASSPLWGSGNTIYF

J gene: TRBJ2-4
clone size: NA
D gene: NA
V gene: TRBV2
CDR3 DNA: TGTGCCAGCAGTGAGTCCACCGTAGCCAAAAACATTCAGTACTTC
CDR3 protein: CASSESTVAKNIQYF

J gene: TRBJ2-5
clone size: once
D gene: TRBD2
V gene: TRBV2
CDR3 DNA: TGTGCCAGCGAGCGACTAGCGGGACGGACCCAGTACTTC
CDR3 protein: CASERLAGRTQYF

J gene: TRBJ2-1
clone size: NA
D gene: TRBD2
V gene: TRBV29-1
CDR3 DNA: TGCAGCGTTGATGAGCGGGGGTACAATGAGCAGTTCTTC
CDR3 protein: CSVDERGYNEQFF

J gene: TRBJ2-7
clone size: NA
D gene: NA
V gene: TRBV6-1
CDR3 DNA: TGTGCCAGCAGTGAATTCGGGGAAATCTACGAGCAGTACTTC
CDR3 protein: CASSEFGEIYEQYF

J gene: TRBJ1-2
clone size: NA
D gene: NA
V gene: TRBV3-1
CDR3 DNA: TGTGCCAGCAGCCCAGAGACAACTAACTATGGCTACACCTTC
CDR3 protein: CASSPETTNYGYTF

J gene: TRBJ2-3
clone size: NA
D gene: TRBD1
V gene: TRBV10-3
CDR3 DNA: TGTGCCATCAGACGGACAGGAACGAACACAGATACGCAGTATTTT
CDR3 protein: CAIRRTGTNTDTQYF

J gene: TRBJ2-5
clone size: few
D gene: TRBD2
V gene: TRBV7-8
CDR3 DNA: TGTGCCAGCAGCTGGGGCTACGGGGGGAACGAGACCCAGTACTTC
CDR3 protein: CASSWGYGGNETQYF

J gene: TRBJ2-5
clone size: few
D gene: NA
V gene: TRBV7-2
CDR3 DNA: TGTGCCAGCAGCGGAACTTGGAAAGAGACCCAGTACTTC
CDR3 protein: CASSGTWKETQYF

J gene: TRBJ2-2
clone size: NA
D gene: NA
V gene: TRBV7-2
CDR3 DNA: TGTGCCAGCAGCACCCGACAGGTCCTTACCTCCGGGGAGCTGTTTTTT
CDR3 protein: CASSTRQVLTSGELFF

J gene: TRBJ2-7
clone size: many
D gene: NA
V gene: TRBV5-6
CDR3 DNA: TGTGCCAGCAGTTACGACGGGTACGAGCAGTACTTC
CDR3 protein: CASSYDGYEQYF

J gene: TRBJ1-5
clone size: few
D gene: NA
V gene: TRBV7-9
CDR3 DNA: TGTGCCAGCAGCTTATCGGGGATGGGCAATCACCCCCAGCATTTT
CDR3 protein: CASSLSGMGNHPQHF

J gene: TRBJ1-1
clone size: few
D gene: NA
V gene: TRBV28
CDR3 DNA: TGTGCCAGCAGCTCCGGACGGATATGGACTGAAGCTTTCTTT
CDR3 protein: CASSSGRIWTEAFF

J gene: TRBJ1-4
clone size: NA
D gene: NA
V gene: TRBV2
CDR3 DNA: TGTGCCAGCAGTGAAGGGCGGATGTATAATGAAAAACTGTTTTTT
CDR3 protein: CASSEGRMYNEKLFF

J gene: TRBJ2-7
clone size: NA
D gene: NA
V gene: TRBV11-2
CDR3 DNA: TGTGCCAGCAGCTTACAATCACAGGGAGCCTACGAGCAGTACTTC
CDR3 protein: CASSLQSQGAYEQYF

J gene: TRBJ1-3
clone size: few
D gene: NA
V gene: TRBV20-1
CDR3 DNA: TGCAGTGCTAGAGAATCCCGGGACATTACTGGAAACACCATATATTTT
CDR3 protein: CSARESRDITGNTIYF

J gene: TRBJ2-7
clone size: NA
D gene: NA
V gene: TRBV6-6
CDR3 DNA: TGTGCCAGCAGTTATTTGGGACCTAAGATCTCCTACGAGCAGTACTTC
CDR3 protein: CASSYLGPKISYEQYF

J gene: TRBJ2-7
clone size: NA
D gene: NA
V gene: TRBV7-9
CDR3 DNA: TGTGCCAGCAGCTTAGTTTCGGGCCGTGTCTACGAGCAGTACTTC
CDR3 protein: CASSLVSGRVYEQYF

J gene: TRBJ1-1
clone size: NA
D gene: NA
V gene: TRBV6-6
CDR3 DNA: TGTGCCAGCAGGCCCGACCGAGGCACTGAAGCTTTCTTT
CDR3 protein: CASRPDRGTEAFF

J gene: TRBJ2-5
clone size: NA
D gene: NA
V gene: TRBV6-5
CDR3 DNA: TGTGCCAGCAGTTACTCGTTAGGGTCCGAGACCCAGTACTTC
CDR3 protein: CASSYSLGSETQYF

J gene: TRBJ1-1
clone size: few
D gene: NA
V gene: TRBV4-1
CDR3 DNA: TGCGCCAGCAGCCAAGATCTAGGCCGGGCTGAAGCTTTCTTT
CDR3 protein: CASSQDLGRAEAFF

J gene: TRBJ2-5
clone size: NA
D gene: NA
V gene: TRBV11-2
CDR3 DNA: TGTGCCAGCAGCTTAGATCGATTAGAAGAGACCCAGTACTTC
CDR3 protein: CASSLDRLEETQYF

J gene: TRBJ2-2
clone size: NA
D gene: NA
V gene: TRBV5-1
CDR3 DNA: TGCGCCAGCAGCTGGGTTGCGGTGTTGGACACCGGGGAGCTGTTTTTT
CDR3 protein: CASSWVAVLDTGELFF

J gene: TRBJ2-1
clone size: NA
D gene: TRBD2
V gene: TRBV4-1
CDR3 DNA: TGCGCCAGCAGCCGAGCGGGGACCTCCTACAATGAGCAGTTCTTC
CDR3 protein: CASSRAGTSYNEQFF

J gene: TRBJ2-1
clone size: NA
D gene: TRBD2
V gene: TRBV5-1
CDR3 DNA: TGCGCCAGCAGCCCGAGGGACTACCACTACAATGAGCAGTTCTTC
CDR3 protein: CASSPRDYHYNEQFF

J gene: TRBJ2-4
clone size: NA
D gene: NA
V gene: TRBV7-8
CDR3 DNA: TGTGCCAGCAGCTTAGCAACCGTCAGAGACATTCAGTACTTC
CDR3 protein: CASSLATVRDIQYF

J gene: TRBJ2-1
clone size: few
D gene: NA
V gene: TRBV4-1
CDR3 DNA: TGCGCCAGCAGCCGCCGGGGGCAAAGCTCCTACAATGAGCAGTTCTTC
CDR3 protein: CASSRRGQSSYNEQFF

J gene: TRBJ2-3
clone size: NA
D gene: TRBD2
V gene: TRBV20-1
CDR3 DNA: TGCAGTGCTAGAGTTTATTCGAGCGGGGGGGCTTATTATACCACAGATACGCAGTATTTT
CDR3 protein: CSARVYSSGGAYYTTDTQYF

J gene: TRBJ1-2
clone size: few
D gene: NA
V gene: TRBV7-2
CDR3 DNA: TGTGCCAGCAGCTCCGGGGGGGCCCCCTATGGCTACACCTTC
CDR3 protein: CASSSGGAPYGYTF

J gene: TRBJ1-4
clone size: NA
D gene: NA
V gene: TRBV5-1
CDR3 DNA: TGCGCCAGCAGTAACCTGGGCGGAAAACTGTTTTTT
CDR3 protein: CASSNLGGKLFF

J gene: TRBJ1-1
clone size: few
D gene: NA
V gene: TRBV18
CDR3 DNA: TGTGCCAGCTCACCACCGAGGGTGACTAAAGGCACTGAAGTTTTCTTT
CDR3 protein: CASSPPRVTKGTEVFF

J gene: TRBJ2-5
clone size: NA
D gene: NA
V gene: TRBV5-1
CDR3 DNA: TGCGCCAGCAGCTTTATCGACGGACGCGAGGGAACCCAGTACTTC
CDR3 protein: CASSFIDGREGTQYF

J gene: TRBJ1-5
clone size: NA
D gene: TRBD1
V gene: TRBV12-3/TRBV12-4
CDR3 DNA: TGTGCCAGCAGCTCGGGACAGGGGGTAAAGCCCCAGCATTTT
CDR3 protein: CASSSGQGVKPQHF

J gene: TRBJ2-7
clone size: NA
D gene: NA
V gene: TRBV5-6
CDR3 DNA: TGTGCCAGCAACCCACTAGCAGACCTTTACGAGCAGTACTTC
CDR3 protein: CASNPLADLYEQYF

J gene: TRBJ2-4
clone size: few
D gene: TRBD1
V gene: TRBV15
CDR3 DNA: TGTGCCACCAGCAGTCCCTTGGGGACAGGGGAAAACGTTCAGTACTTC
CDR3 protein: CATSSPLGTGENVQYF

J gene: TRBJ2-5
clone size: few
D gene: NA
V gene: TRBV28
CDR3 DNA: TGTGCCAGCAGTTTAGGAGCCCGTCAAGAGAACCTTTTC
CDR3 protein: CASSLGARQENLF